The next 32 T cell receptor beta chains were all read from a single sample in a study of blood T cell repertoires in COVID-19. Only in-frame clones appear in the TCRdb table, and some are missing; sequencing was by immunoSEQ multiplex PCR. The data show about 130,000 clones, with roughly nine tenths seen just once and 3.5% to 5.5% held by the top ten. The material sequenced was peripheral blood. All receptors derive from a man in his fifties or sixties with COVID-19, enrolled during active disease.

V usage is TRBV5-4 and J usage is TRBJ1-4; 7 bases fit TRBD1. Trimming removed 1 base from V and 8 bases from J; junction bases left unmatched: 5. The germline gives CDR1 SGHNT, CDR2 YYREEE (reference sequence). This CDR3 region has 14 residues. CDR3 in amino acids: CASSLKQGVEKLFF. Here the CDR3 DNA reads TGTGCCAGCAGCTTGAAGCAGGGGGTCGAAAAACTGTTTTTT.

The J gene is TRBJ1-2, the V gene TRBV24-1; no definite D call. Germline lookup yields CDR1 KGHDR and CDR2 SFDVKD. Trimming shortened V by 4 bases and J by 2 bases, and 10 bases separated the two germline ends. CDR3 size: 14 residues. CDR3 DNA: TGTGCCACCAGTGACAACACTAAGAACTATGGCTACACCTTC. This sequence encodes CATSDNTKNYGYTF.

J is TRBJ1-4 and V is TRBV2; a possible D gene is TRBD1 (5 bases). This CDR3 is built from 15 residues. Deletions cut 6 bases from V and 5 bases from J, with 16 bases between. Germline CDR1 SNHLY, CDR2 FYNNEI. In DNA, the CDR3 is TGTGCCAGCAGCAATCAGGGACTTTTAAATGAAAAACTGTTTTTT. This translates into CASSNQGLLNEKLFF.

J is TRBJ2-7 and V is TRBV6-6; TRBD2 agrees at 8 bases. CDR3 length: 15 amino acids. The ends lost 1 base at V and 4 bases at J; junction bases unmatched: 6. The V gene's germline CDR1 is MNHNY and CDR2 SVGAGI (reference sequence). DNA for the CDR3: TGTGCCAGCAGTTACTTGGGGACTAGGAGATACGAGCAGTACTTC. It encodes CASSYLGTRRYEQYF.

V gene TRBV9 combines with J gene TRBJ1-1, with D unclear. Germline V gene lookup returns CDR1 SGDLS and CDR2 YYNGEE. Trimming cost V 4 bases and J 8 bases, with 15 bases left between them. CDR3 length: 13 residues. CDR3 in amino acids: CASSTTDVKEAFF. CDR3 nucleotide sequence: TGTGCCAGCAGCACGACTGACGTGAAGGAAGCTTTCTTT.

The chain links TRBV2 to TRBJ1-6; weak D call: TRBD1 (5 bases). The CDR3 spans 17 residues. Trimming cost V 4 bases and J 6 bases, with 19 bases left between them. Germline lookup yields CDR1 SNHLY and CDR2 FYNNEI. In DNA, the CDR3 is TGTGCCAGCAGTGTGCCCCCCACAGGTGATTTTAATTCACCCCTCCACTTT. Protein product: CASSVPPTGDFNSPLHF.

This sequence joins TRBV14 and TRBJ2-5; 9 nucleotides agree with TRBD1. The CDR3 contains 14 residues. V shed 4 bases, J shed 3 bases, and the junction held 3 bases outside the gene matches. Looked up from germline, CDR1 is SGHDN and CDR2 is FVKESK. The CDR3 protein is CASSPRTGEETQYF. CDR3 sequence (DNA): TGTGCCAGCAGCCCTAGGACAGGGGAAGAGACCCAGTACTTC.

CDR3 in DNA: TGTGCCAGCAGCTTAGTAAGCGGGAGTTGGACCGGGGAGCTGTTTTTT. This codes for CASSLVSGSWTGELFF. The V call is TRBV11-3, the J call TRBJ2-2; 8 bases line up with TRBD2. V trimming: 1 base; J trimming: 5 bases; junction bases outside the gene matches: 6. The CDR3 is 16 amino acids. CDR1 is SGHNT and CDR2 is YENEEA in the germline V gene.

The gene calls are TRBV6-4 and TRBJ2-5; D is unclear. From germline, CDR1 is MRHNA and CDR2 SNTAGT. The V end was cut by 6 bases, the J end by 1 base, with 15 bases between. The CDR3 spans 15 residues. The CDR3 reads CASSLQRGPQETQYF. The DNA of the CDR3 is TGTGCCAGCAGCCTTCAGCGCGGCCCCCAAGAGACCCAGTACTTC.

The chain recombines TRBV5-6 with TRBJ2-1; no clear D. Trimming shortened V by 4 bases and J by 0 bases, and 17 bases separated the two germline ends. Germline V gene sequence: CDR1 SGHDT, CDR2 YYEEEE. The CDR3 runs to 17 residues. CDR3 bases: TGTGCCAGCAGCCTCCTCCCGGGTCTGAGCTCCTACAATGAGCAGTTCTTC. This sequence encodes CASSLLPGLSSYNEQFF. The full variable domain, with the rest looked up from reference TRBV5-6 and TRBJ2-1, is DAGVTQSPTHLIKTRGQQVTLRCSPKSGHDTVSWYQQALGQGPQFIFQYYEEEERQRGNFPDRFSGHQFPNYSSELNVNALLLGDSALYLCASSLLPGLSSYNEQFFGPGTRLTVL.

The V call is TRBV12-3 or TRBV12-4, the J call TRBJ1-1, with D possibly being TRBD1 (5 bases). V dropped 9 bases and J dropped 1 base, with 12 bases sitting between them. The CDR3 covers 13 residues. The CDR3 loop is CASLYQGNTEAFF. CDR3 bases: TGTGCCAGTCTCTATCAGGGGAACACTGAAGCTTTCTTT.

The J gene is TRBJ2-3, the V gene TRBV2; TRBD1 is a possible D gene (5 bases). Trimming stripped 1 base from V and 2 bases from J, with 10 bases between. Per germline, CDR1 SNHLY and CDR2 FYNNEI. The length of the CDR3 is 15 residues. CDR3 residues: CASSEEAGNTDTQYF. As DNA, the CDR3 is TGTGCCAGCAGTGAAGAAGCAGGGAACACAGATACGCAGTATTTT.

This chain connects TRBV4-1 to TRBJ1-3; possible D gene TRBD1, 6 bases. The CDR3 contains 17 residues. CDR1 and CDR2 from the germline V gene are MGHRA and YSYEKL. V lost 1 base and J 4 bases, leaving 17 bases between the germline ends. CDR3 sequence (DNA): TGCGCCAGCAGCCAAGGGGTGGCACAGGGAGCGGGAAACACCATATATTTT. This translates into CASSQGVAQGAGNTIYF.

This chain joins TRBV29-1 and TRBJ2-2; TRBD2 agrees at 7 bases. The CDR3 contains 13 residues. Unmatched junction bases numbered 8, after V lost 5 bases and J lost 8 bases. Germline CDR1 is SQVTM and CDR2 is ANQGSEA. The CDR3 here is CSVYGGSTGELFF. The CDR3 nucleotides read TGCAGCGTTTACGGCGGGAGTACGGGGGAGCTGTTTTTT.

The chain links TRBV6-6 to TRBJ1-4; tentative D call: TRBD1 (6 bases). Germline V gene data show CDR1 as MNHNY and CDR2 as SVGAGI (reference sequence). V was cut by 11 bases and J by 0 bases, with 10 bases left in between. The CDR3 is 13 amino acids. The CDR3 reads CAGSGATNEKLFF. DNA for the CDR3: TGTGCCGGCTCAGGGGCAACTAATGAAAAACTGTTTTTT.

V and J are TRBV3-1 (or the pseudogene TRBV3-2) and TRBJ1-2; possibly TRBD1 for D (6 bases). Trimming removed 4 bases at V and 3 bases at J, with 18 bases between. The germline gives CDR1 LGHDT, CDR2 YNNKEL (reference sequence). The CDR3 is 16 amino acids. In DNA form, the CDR3 reads TGTGCCAGCAGCCCTACTTCATGGGGGCGCGACTATGGCTACACCTTC. Translation gives CASSPTSWGRDYGYTF.

This sequence joins TRBV9 and TRBJ1-5; TRBD1 aligns across 10 bases. This CDR3 region has 19 residues. The V gene end was trimmed by 0 bases and the J gene end by 7 bases; junction bases not matched to a gene: 16. Germline CDR1 reads SGDLS; CDR2 reads YYNGEE. The CDR3 spells CASSVDPGQGPRSGQPQHF. CDR3 DNA sequence: TGTGCCAGCAGCGTAGATCCGGGACAGGGGCCCAGGTCGGGACAGCCCCAGCATTTT.

The chain carries TRBV4-1 and TRBJ1-1; TRBD1 is a possible D gene (6 bases). V was shortened by 0 bases and J by 2 bases, with 13 bases between the two germline ends. CDR1 MGHRA and CDR2 YSYEKL come from the germline V gene. The length of the CDR3 is 16 residues. The CDR3 region has the DNA TGCGCCAGCAGCCAAGATTTAGCAGGGGCTAACACTGAAGCTTTCTTT. It translates to CASSQDLAGANTEAFF.

This clone was recorded a few times. The chain recombines TRBV5-5 with TRBJ2-7, with 11 bases lining up with TRBD1. Germline V gene data show CDR1 as SGHKS and CDR2 as YYEKEE (reference sequence). V was clipped by 4 bases and J by 4 bases; unmatched bases: 4. The CDR3 runs 14 residues. The CDR3 sequence: CASSPGQGAYEQYF. The CDR3 DNA reads as TGTGCCAGCAGCCCAGGACAGGGGGCTTACGAGCAGTACTTC.

The J gene is TRBJ2-7, the V gene TRBV30, with a possible D match to TRBD1 (5 bases). V was trimmed by 0 bases and J by 6 bases, leaving 12 bases between them. The CDR3 has 13 amino acids. CDR1 GTSNPN and CDR2 SVGIG come from the germline V gene (reference sequence). CDR3 sequence reads: CAWSVRARGEQYF. The CDR3 DNA follows: TGTGCCTGGAGTGTAAGGGCTAGGGGCGAGCAGTACTTC.

The chain is built from TRBV20-1 and TRBJ1-1; D call uncertain. V was clipped by 5 bases and J by 0 bases, with 4 bases between them. Germline assignment: CDR1 DFQATT and CDR2 SNEGSKA (reference sequence). CDR3 length: 11 amino acids. The chain's CDR3 is CSAPLNTEAFF. CDR3 bases: TGCAGTGCTCCTTTGAACACTGAAGCTTTCTTT.

The chain couples TRBV2 to TRBJ1-4; 8 nucleotides align to TRBD1. Germline V gene sequence: CDR1 SNHLY, CDR2 FYNNEI. This CDR3 comprises 14 residues. With V trimmed by 6 bases and J by 3 bases, 3 bases remained unmatched. CDR3 bases: TGTGCCAGCAGCGAGGACAGGGCTAATGAAAAACTGTTTTTT. Residues: CASSEDRANEKLFF. The variable domain in full, completed from reference TRBV2 and TRBJ1-4, reads EPEVTQTPSHQVTQMGQEVILRCVPISNHLYFYWYRQILGQKVEFLVSFYNNEISEKSEIFDDQFSVERPDGSNFTLKIRSTKLEDSAMYFCASSEDRANEKLFFGSGTQLSVL.

The chain recombines TRBV9 with TRBJ2-7; 7 positions match TRBD1. The CDR3 is made up of 14 amino acids. Germline assignment: CDR1 SGDLS and CDR2 YYNGEE. V lost 4 bases and J lost 3; bases outside the gene matches: 7. The CDR3 sequence is CASSPRDRNYEQYF. The CDR3, as DNA: TGTGCCAGCAGCCCTCGGGACAGAAACTACGAGCAGTACTTC.

The V gene is TRBV3-1 (or the pseudogene TRBV3-2), the J gene TRBJ2-7; TRBD2 aligns across 10 bases. The V gene's germline CDR1 is LGHDT and CDR2 YNNKEL (reference sequence). V shed 4 bases and J 1 base; nucleotides not matched to a gene: 1. This CDR3 region has 14 residues. The CDR3 region is CASSPLAGSYEQYF. The DNA for the CDR3 is TGTGCCAGCAGCCCACTAGCGGGGTCCTACGAGCAGTACTTC.

V usage is TRBV18 and J usage is TRBJ2-2; D uncertain. The CDR3 covers 14 residues. Looked up from germline, CDR1 is KGHSH and CDR2 is LQKENI. V shed 2 bases and J shed 5 bases, with 9 bases lying between them. CDR3 nucleotides: TGTGCCAGCTCACCAGCGGAGACTACCGGGGAGCTGTTTTTT. This gives the protein CASSPAETTGELFF.

CDR3 region: CASSLLAANSYNEQFF. The CDR3 DNA reads as TGCGCCAGCAGCCTCCTAGCGGCAAACTCCTACAATGAGCAGTTCTTC. The genes are TRBV5-1 and TRBJ2-1, with 7 bases matching TRBD2. This CDR3 spans 16 amino acids. Per the germline V gene, CDR1 is SGHRS and CDR2 is YFSETQ. V was pared by 4 bases and J by 0 bases, with 7 bases of the junction left unmatched. The full variable domain, completed using reference TRBV5-1 and TRBJ2-1, is KAGVTQTPRYLIKTRGQQVTLSCSPISGHRSVSWYQQTPGQGLQFLFEYFSETQRNKGNFPGRFSGRQFSNSRSEMNVSTLELGDSALYLCASSLLAANSYNEQFFGPGTRLTVL.

The rearrangement links TRBV29-1 to TRBJ2-7; the match to TRBD2 covers 8 bases. This CDR3 contains 11 residues. Germline V gene sequence: CDR1 SQVTM, CDR2 ANQGSEA. V shed 8 bases and J 5 bases; nucleotides not matched to a gene: 5. The DNA for the CDR3 is TGCAGCCCCGGGAGGGGCCACGAGCAGTACTTC. This encodes CSPGRGHEQYF.

The genes are TRBV5-1 and TRBJ1-1, with 8 bases that match TRBD1. This CDR3 is built from 14 residues. The V segment lost 5 bases and the J segment 4 bases; nucleotides outside the gene matches: 7. Germline values: CDR1 SGHRS, CDR2 YFSETQ. The CDR3 protein is CASRPGGAGTEAFF. The DNA of the CDR3 is TGCGCCAGCAGACCAGGGGGCGCGGGCACTGAAGCTTTCTTT.

The V and J genes are TRBV3-1 (or the pseudogene TRBV3-2) and TRBJ1-2; D may be TRBD1 (6 bases). With 0 bases removed from V and 7 bases from J, the gap between germline ends came to 9 bases. The CDR3 has 13 residues. The germline V gene encodes CDR1 LGHDT and CDR2 YNNKEL (reference sequence). CDR3 residues: CASSQEGGAGYTF. The CDR3, as DNA: TGTGCCAGCAGCCAAGAAGGGGGGGCTGGCTACACCTTC.

The sample holds a few counts of this clone. The V gene is TRBV29-1, the J gene TRBJ1-1, with D tentatively TRBD1 (5 bases). The germline gives CDR1 SQVTM, CDR2 ANQGSEA. The CDR3 has 13 residues. V gave up 6 bases and J gave up 5 bases, with 16 bases separating them. The CDR3 DNA sequence: TGCAGCGTGTTAAGGGGCTCTTTGACTGAAGCTTTCTTT. Residues: CSVLRGSLTEAFF.

V usage is TRBV30 and J usage is TRBJ1-1, with D possibly being TRBD1 (5 bases). Trimming removed 1 base from V and 10 bases from J, with 19 bases in between. The CDR3 covers 14 residues. The germline CDR1 and CDR2 sequences are GTSNPN and SVGIG (reference sequence). Written as DNA, the CDR3 is TGTGCCTGGAGTGACACTACAGGACTAGAGAGAGCTTTCTTT. Amino acid sequence: CAWSDTTGLERAFF.

The chain recombines TRBV4-2 with TRBJ1-4, with D perhaps matching TRBD1 (5 bases). Per germline, CDR1 LGHNA and CDR2 YNFKEQ. V was clipped by 0 bases and J by 5 bases, with 10 bases between them. CDR3 length: 15 residues. The chain's CDR3 is CASSQDRGGNEKLFF. As DNA, the CDR3 is TGTGCCAGCAGCCAAGACCGGGGGGGGAATGAAAAACTGTTTTTT.